The present TCR beta chain was sequenced within a study of T cells in Graves' hyperthyroidism and ophthalmopathy. Study-level findings and limits: Ophthalmopathy, which appeared later, was predicted by the model a median roughly 6.5 months before onset. Expanded thyroid clonotypes (above 0.001) were mostly also found in blood.

This clonotype has at least ten counts. What it recognizes is unknown. There were TCR beta CDR3 regions amplified from RNA transcripts. Using the HTBI primer set, a first-round RT-PCR was run on the TCR CDR3. TCRdb used MiXCR to reprocess the multiplex PCR reads, holding one entry per CDR3 protein. This table holds roughly 720,000 distinct CDR3 sequences, 17% found once. Graves' hyperthyroidism showing no ophthalmopathy progression within 18 months was considered stable. Patients were aged 18 to 65, had disease duration under 2 months, and had newly diagnosed hyperthyroidism. The germline gives CDR1 SGHVS, CDR2 FNYEAQ. The CDR3 is made up of 17 amino acids. Germline trimming cut 0 bases from V and 0 bases from J; bases unmatched to any gene: 4.

The sequence derives from a man aged 45-65 years with Graves' hyperthyroidism. The V gene is TRBV7-6, the J gene TRBJ2-1, with 8 bases lining up with TRBD2. Sequencing used blood. DNA of the CDR3: TGTGCCAGCAGCTTAGCTTTAGCGGGGAGCTCCTACAATGAGCAGTTCTTC. It is translated as CASSLALAGSSYNEQFF.